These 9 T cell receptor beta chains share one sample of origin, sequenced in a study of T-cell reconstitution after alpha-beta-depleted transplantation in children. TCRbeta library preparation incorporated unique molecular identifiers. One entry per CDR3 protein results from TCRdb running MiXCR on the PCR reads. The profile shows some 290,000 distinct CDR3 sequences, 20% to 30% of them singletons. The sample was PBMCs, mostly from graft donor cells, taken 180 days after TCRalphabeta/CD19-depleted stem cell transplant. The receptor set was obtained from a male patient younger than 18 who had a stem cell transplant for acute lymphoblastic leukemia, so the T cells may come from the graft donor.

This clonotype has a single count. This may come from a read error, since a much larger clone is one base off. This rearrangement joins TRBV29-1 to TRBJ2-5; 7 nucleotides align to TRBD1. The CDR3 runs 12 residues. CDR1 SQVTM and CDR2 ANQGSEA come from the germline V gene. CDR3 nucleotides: TGCAGAGTTGAAGGGGGCGAGGAGACCCAGTACTTC. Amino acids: CRVEGGEETQYF.

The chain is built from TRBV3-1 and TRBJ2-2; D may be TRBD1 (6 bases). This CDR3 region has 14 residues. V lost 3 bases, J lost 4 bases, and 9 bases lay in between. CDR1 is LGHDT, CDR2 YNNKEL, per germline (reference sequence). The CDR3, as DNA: TGTGCCAGCAGCCACGGGACACCCACCGGGGAGCTGTTTTTT. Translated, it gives CASSHGTPTGELFF.

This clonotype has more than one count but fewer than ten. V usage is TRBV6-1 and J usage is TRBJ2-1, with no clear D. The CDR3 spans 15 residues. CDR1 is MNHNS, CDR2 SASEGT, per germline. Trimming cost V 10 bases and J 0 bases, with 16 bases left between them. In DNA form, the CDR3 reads TGTGCCACCCTCTCTCGGGCGAGCTCCTACAATGAGCAGTTCTTC. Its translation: CATLSRASSYNEQFF.

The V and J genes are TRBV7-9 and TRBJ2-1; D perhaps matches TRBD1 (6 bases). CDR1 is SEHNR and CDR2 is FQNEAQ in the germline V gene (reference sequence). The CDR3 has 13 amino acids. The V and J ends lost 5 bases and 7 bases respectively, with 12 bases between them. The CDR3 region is CASSPYQGNEQFF. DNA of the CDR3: TGTGCCAGCAGCCCTTACCAGGGGAATGAGCAGTTCTTC. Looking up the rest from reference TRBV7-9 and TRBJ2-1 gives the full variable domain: DTGVSQNPRHKITKRGQNVTFRCDPISEHNRLYWYRQTLGQGPEFLTYFQNEAQLEKSRLLSDRFSAERPKGSFSTLEIQRTEQGDSAMYLCASSPYQGNEQFFGPGTRLTVL.

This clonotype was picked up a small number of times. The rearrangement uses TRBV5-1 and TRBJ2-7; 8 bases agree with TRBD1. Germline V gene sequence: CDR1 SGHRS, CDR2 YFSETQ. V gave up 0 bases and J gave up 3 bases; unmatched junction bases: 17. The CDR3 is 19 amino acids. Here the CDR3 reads CASSLAGDRLLTRVYEQYF. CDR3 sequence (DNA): TGCGCCAGCAGCTTGGCGGGGGACAGGCTCCTTACACGCGTCTACGAGCAGTACTTC.

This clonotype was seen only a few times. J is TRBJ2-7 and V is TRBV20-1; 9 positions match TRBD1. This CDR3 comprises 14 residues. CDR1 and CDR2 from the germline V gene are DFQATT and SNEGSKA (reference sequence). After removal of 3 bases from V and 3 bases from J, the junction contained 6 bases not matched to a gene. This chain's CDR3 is CSARGQGRGYEQYF. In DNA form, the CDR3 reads TGCAGTGCTAGGGGACAGGGAAGAGGCTACGAGCAGTACTTC.

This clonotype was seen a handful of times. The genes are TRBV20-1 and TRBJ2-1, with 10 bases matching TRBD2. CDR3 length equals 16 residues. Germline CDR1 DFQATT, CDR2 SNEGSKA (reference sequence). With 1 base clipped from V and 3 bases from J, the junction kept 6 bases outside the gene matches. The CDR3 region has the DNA TGCAGTGCTAGAGGTGGACTAGCGGAGTACTACAATGAGCAGTTCTTC. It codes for CSARGGLAEYYNEQFF.

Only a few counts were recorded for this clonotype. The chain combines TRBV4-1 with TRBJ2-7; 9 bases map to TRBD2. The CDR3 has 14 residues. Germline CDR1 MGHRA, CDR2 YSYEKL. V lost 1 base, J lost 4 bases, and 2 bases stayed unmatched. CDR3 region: CASSQGREGYEQYF. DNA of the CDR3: TGCGCCAGCAGCCAAGGGCGGGAGGGGTACGAGCAGTACTTC.

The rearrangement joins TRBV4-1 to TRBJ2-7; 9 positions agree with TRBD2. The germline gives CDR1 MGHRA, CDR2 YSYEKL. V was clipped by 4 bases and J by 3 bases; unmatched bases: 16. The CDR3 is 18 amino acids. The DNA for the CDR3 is TGCGCCAGCAGCCTTAGTATCTCCCGGACTAGCGAGAGCTACGAGCAGTACTTC. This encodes CASSLSISRTSESYEQYF.